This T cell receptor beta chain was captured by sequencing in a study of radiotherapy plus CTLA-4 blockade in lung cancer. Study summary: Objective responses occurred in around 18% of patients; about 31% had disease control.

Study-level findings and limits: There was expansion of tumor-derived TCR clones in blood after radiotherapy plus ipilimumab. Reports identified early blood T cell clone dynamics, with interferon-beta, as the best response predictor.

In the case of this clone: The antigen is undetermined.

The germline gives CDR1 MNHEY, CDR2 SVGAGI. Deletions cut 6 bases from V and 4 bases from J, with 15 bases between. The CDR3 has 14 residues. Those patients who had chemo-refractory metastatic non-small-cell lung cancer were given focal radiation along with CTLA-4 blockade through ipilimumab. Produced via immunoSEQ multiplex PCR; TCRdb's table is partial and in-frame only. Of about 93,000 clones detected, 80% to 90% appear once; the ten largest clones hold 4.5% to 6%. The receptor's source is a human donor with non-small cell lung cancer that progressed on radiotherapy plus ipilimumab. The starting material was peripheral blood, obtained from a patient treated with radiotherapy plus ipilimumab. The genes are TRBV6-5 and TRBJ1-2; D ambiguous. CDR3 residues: CASSHHERGYGYTF. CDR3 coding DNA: TGTGCCAGCAGCCACCATGAACGTGGCTATGGCTACACCTTC.